These T cell receptor beta chains were read from a single sample in a study of memory CD4+ T cells and cytomegalovirus serostatus. Data came from immunoSEQ multiplex PCR; TCRdb stores just in-frame clones and leaves some out. Among approximately 92,000 clones listed, under 90% were seen once. The sequenced sample consisted of memory CD4+ T cells from blood. These receptors all stem from an adult in good health and CMV-seropositive. CDR3s include the opening cysteine and the closing phenylalanine or tryptophan. Fields, in order: V gene, J gene, D gene, clone size, CDR3 protein, CDR3 DNA. D genes are given only for firm matches. Only some rows state a clone size, as once, few, many or a class for expanded clones.

V: TRBV6-6; J: TRBJ1-2; D: TRBD1; size: .; CDR3: CASSYRDSPYGYTF; DNA: TGTGCCAGCAGTTACCGGGACAGCCCCTATGGCTACACCTTC
V: TRBV6-5; J: TRBJ2-7; D: TRBD1; size: .; CDR3: CASSLEATGLYEQYF; DNA: TGTGCCAGCAGTCTGGAGGCGACAGGGCTCTACGAGCAGTACTTC
V: TRBV6-5; J: TRBJ1-1; D: .; size: .; CDR3: CASSYSSQNTEAFF; DNA: TGTGCCAGCAGTTACTCGAGCCAGAACACTGAAGCTTTCTTT
V: TRBV30; J: TRBJ1-4; D: .; size: once; CDR3: CAWSEDNRDEKLFF; DNA: TGTGCCTGGAGTGAGGACAATCGTGATGAAAAACTGTTTTTT
V: TRBV29-1; J: TRBJ2-6; D: .; size: .; CDR3: CSVLPEAGANVLTF; DNA: TGCAGCGTCCTCCCAGAGGCCGGGGCCAACGTCCTGACTTTC
V: TRBV4-1; J: TRBJ2-5; D: .; size: .; CDR3: CASSRRGGGETQYF; DNA: TGCGCCAGCAGTCGGAGGGGCGGCGGAGAGACCCAGTACTTC
V: TRBV5-1; J: TRBJ2-3; D: .; size: .; CDR3: CASSLLGGSTDTQYF; DNA: TGCGCCAGCAGCTTGCTGGGGGGTAGCACAGATACGCAGTATTTT
V: TRBV5-4; J: TRBJ2-6; D: .; size: .; CDR3: CASSLARAGANVLTF; DNA: TGTGCCAGCAGCTTGGCTAGGGCTGGGGCCAACGTCCTGACTTTC
V: TRBV30; J: TRBJ2-7; D: TRBD1; size: .; CDR3: CALSDRGYEQYF; DNA: TGTGCCTTGTCGGACAGGGGCTACGAGCAGTACTTC
V: TRBV5-1; J: TRBJ1-3; D: .; size: .; CDR3: CASSLELTGISGNTIYF; DNA: TGCGCCAGCAGCTTGGAATTAACAGGGATCTCTGGAAACACCATATATTTT
V: TRBV29-1; J: TRBJ1-1; D: TRBD1; size: medium-sized; CDR3: CSARGQENTEAFF; DNA: TGCAGCGCTCGCGGACAGGAGAACACTGAAGCTTTCTTT
V: TRBV28; J: TRBJ2-3; D: TRBD1; size: .; CDR3: CASRSTGADTQYF; DNA: TGTGCCAGCAGGTCCACAGGGGCAGATACGCAGTATTTT
V: TRBV5-1; J: TRBJ2-3; D: .; size: .; CDR3: CASSLDITDTQYF; DNA: TGCGCCAGCAGCTTGGACATCACAGATACGCAGTATTTT
V: TRBV18; J: TRBJ1-5; D: .; size: .; CDR3: CASSPEQGPNQPQHF; DNA: TGTGCCAGCTCCCCTGAGCAGGGGCCCAATCAGCCCCAGCATTTT
V: TRBV27; J: TRBJ2-7; D: .; size: .; CDR3: CASSGTGYASSYEQYF; DNA: TGTGCCAGCAGTGGCACAGGTTACGCTAGCTCCTACGAGCAGTACTTC
V: TRBV7-3; J: TRBJ2-3; D: TRBD2; size: .; CDR3: CASSPGLAGGTDTQYF; DNA: TGTGCCAGCAGCCCGGGACTAGCGGGAGGCACAGATACGCAGTATTTT
V: TRBV2; J: TRBJ2-7; D: .; size: .; CDR3: CASSDLGRDGEQYF; DNA: TGTGCCAGCAGTGACCTAGGGAGAGATGGCGAGCAGTACTTC
V: TRBV5-6; J: TRBJ2-5; D: TRBD1; size: few; CDR3: CASSAPGQGARRETQYF; DNA: TGTGCCAGCAGCGCACCGGGACAGGGGGCTCGTCGTGAGACCCAGTACTTC
V: TRBV19; J: TRBJ2-7; D: TRBD2; size: .; CDR3: CASSPGLAGRWYEQYF; DNA: TGTGCCAGTAGTCCGGGACTAGCGGGAAGGTGGTACGAGCAGTACTTC
V: TRBV4-1; J: TRBJ2-5; D: TRBD2; size: .; CDR3: CASSQAGGGSETQYF; DNA: TGCGCCAGCAGCCAAGCGGGCGGGGGAAGCGAGACCCAGTACTTC
V: TRBV7-2; J: TRBJ2-2; D: .; size: .; CDR3: CASSLGGTANTGELFF; DNA: TGTGCCAGCAGCTTAGGAGGGACGGCGAACACCGGGGAGCTGTTTTTT
V: TRBV5-8; J: TRBJ1-5; D: .; size: .; CDR3: CASSLGGRQPQHF; DNA: TGTGCCAGCAGCCTAGGGGGACGACAGCCCCAGCATTTT
V: TRBV18; J: TRBJ1-4; D: .; size: .; CDR3: CASSPSSTLEKLFF; DNA: TGTGCCAGCTCACCGAGCAGTACCCTAGAAAAACTGTTTTTT
V: TRBV5-1; J: TRBJ1-1; D: .; size: .; CDR3: CASSLVVAGTEAFF; DNA: TGCGCCAGCAGCTTGGTCGTGGCCGGAACTGAAGCTTTCTTT
V: TRBV30; J: TRBJ2-7; D: TRBD1; size: .; CDR3: CAWSVRDRDSYEQYF; DNA: TGTGCCTGGAGTGTACGGGACAGGGACTCCTACGAGCAGTACTTC
V: TRBV2; J: TRBJ2-1; D: .; size: .; CDR3: CASRAESYNEQFF; DNA: TGTGCCAGCAGGGCAGAGTCCTACAATGAGCAGTTCTTC
V: TRBV27; J: TRBJ2-2; D: TRBD2; size: .; CDR3: CASSSGRGTGELFF; DNA: TGTGCCAGCAGTTCCGGGAGGGGCACCGGGGAGCTGTTTTTT
V: TRBV7-2; J: TRBJ2-2; D: .; size: few; CDR3: CASSPGSFSSGELFF; DNA: TGTGCCAGCAGCCCCGGGAGCTTTTCCAGCGGGGAGCTGTTTTTT
V: TRBV18; J: TRBJ2-1; D: .; size: .; CDR3: CASSPLSYNEQFF; DNA: TGTGCCAGCTCACCGCTCTCTTACAATGAGCAGTTCTTC
V: TRBV7-8; J: TRBJ2-2; D: .; size: .; CDR3: CASRSGPGTGELFF; DNA: TGTGCCAGCAGATCCGGACCCGGAACCGGGGAGCTGTTTTTT
V: TRBV14; J: TRBJ1-2; D: .; size: .; CDR3: CASSRWDGYGYTF; DNA: TGTGCCAGCAGCCGTTGGGACGGCTATGGCTACACCTTC
V: TRBV19; J: TRBJ1-2; D: .; size: .; CDR3: CASTRDRTNYGYTF; DNA: TGTGCCAGTACCCGAGACAGGACTAACTATGGCTACACCTTC
V: TRBV28; J: TRBJ2-2; D: .; size: .; CDR3: CASSSLPTGELFF; DNA: TGTGCCAGCAGTTCCCTGCCCACCGGGGAGCTGTTTTTT
V: TRBV19; J: TRBJ1-5; D: TRBD1; size: .; CDR3: CASSIVPGTGNQPQHF; DNA: TGTGCCAGTAGTATAGTTCCCGGGACAGGGAATCAGCCCCAGCATTTT
V: TRBV7-2; J: TRBJ1-2; D: .; size: few; CDR3: CASSLDRQSYGYTF; DNA: TGTGCCAGCAGCTTAGACCGACAGTCCTATGGCTACACCTTC
V: TRBV18; J: TRBJ2-2; D: .; size: .; CDR3: CASSPPGGTQTGELFF; DNA: TGTGCCAGCTCACCCCCGGGCGGGACTCAAACCGGGGAGCTGTTTTTT
V: TRBV7-2; J: TRBJ1-5; D: .; size: .; CDR3: CASSLSSNQPQHF; DNA: TGTGCCAGCAGCTTATCGAGCAATCAGCCCCAGCATTTT
V: TRBV7-3; J: TRBJ2-6; D: .; size: .; CDR3: CASSFASGANVLTF; DNA: TGTGCCAGCAGCTTCGCCTCTGGGGCCAACGTCCTGACTTTC
V: TRBV28; J: TRBJ1-3; D: TRBD1; size: .; CDR3: CASTPPGTGIGNTIYF; DNA: TGTGCCAGCACCCCTCCCGGGACAGGGATTGGAAACACCATATATTTT
V: TRBV10-3; J: TRBJ2-1; D: TRBD2; size: .; CDR3: CAISDETSGSYNEQFF; DNA: TGTGCCATCAGTGATGAGACTAGCGGATCCTACAATGAGCAGTTCTTC
V: TRBV9; J: TRBJ2-1; D: .; size: .; CDR3: CASSVGVGDYNEQFF; DNA: TGTGCCAGCAGCGTAGGGGTGGGGGACTACAATGAGCAGTTCTTC
V: TRBV28; J: TRBJ2-1; D: TRBD2; size: .; CDR3: CASSPSGGSSYNEQFF; DNA: TGTGCCAGCAGTCCCTCGGGCGGGAGCTCCTACAATGAGCAGTTCTTC
V: TRBV11-2; J: TRBJ1-1; D: .; size: .; CDR3: CASSLGGKVPEAFF; DNA: TGTGCCAGCAGCTTAGGGGGGAAGGTACCTGAAGCTTTCTTT
V: TRBV6-5; J: TRBJ2-2; D: .; size: .; CDR3: CASSYAAGGAGELFF; DNA: TGTGCCAGCAGTTATGCGGCAGGGGGGGCCGGGGAGCTGTTTTTT
V: TRBV11-3; J: TRBJ1-5; D: .; size: .; CDR3: CASSYGWAGQPQHF; DNA: TGTGCCAGCAGCTACGGGTGGGCGGGGCAGCCCCAGCATTTT
V: TRBV30; J: TRBJ2-3; D: TRBD2; size: .; CDR3: CAWSSGGVDTQYF; DNA: TGTGCCTGGAGCTCGGGAGGGGTAGATACGCAGTATTTT
V: TRBV4-3; J: TRBJ2-5; D: TRBD1; size: few; CDR3: CASAGGSRETQYF; DNA: TGCGCCAGCGCAGGGGGTAGCCGGGAGACCCAGTACTTC
V: TRBV5-4; J: TRBJ2-1; D: .; size: once; CDR3: CASSSQIPNTGDEQFF; DNA: TGTGCCAGCAGCTCCCAAATACCAAATACGGGGGATGAGCAGTTCTTC
V: TRBV6-1; J: TRBJ2-7; D: TRBD2; size: .; CDR3: CASSGTLAGGYEQYF; DNA: TGTGCCAGCAGTGGCACACTAGCGGGAGGGTACGAGCAGTACTTC
V: TRBV6-5; J: TRBJ2-1; D: .; size: .; CDR3: CASRLGLNNEQFF; DNA: TGTGCCAGCAGACTTGGACTTAACAATGAGCAGTTCTTC
V: TRBV5-1; J: TRBJ2-7; D: TRBD2; size: .; CDR3: CASSLEAGEAFSYEQYF; DNA: TGCGCCAGCAGCTTGGAGGCGGGAGAGGCCTTTTCCTACGAGCAGTACTTC